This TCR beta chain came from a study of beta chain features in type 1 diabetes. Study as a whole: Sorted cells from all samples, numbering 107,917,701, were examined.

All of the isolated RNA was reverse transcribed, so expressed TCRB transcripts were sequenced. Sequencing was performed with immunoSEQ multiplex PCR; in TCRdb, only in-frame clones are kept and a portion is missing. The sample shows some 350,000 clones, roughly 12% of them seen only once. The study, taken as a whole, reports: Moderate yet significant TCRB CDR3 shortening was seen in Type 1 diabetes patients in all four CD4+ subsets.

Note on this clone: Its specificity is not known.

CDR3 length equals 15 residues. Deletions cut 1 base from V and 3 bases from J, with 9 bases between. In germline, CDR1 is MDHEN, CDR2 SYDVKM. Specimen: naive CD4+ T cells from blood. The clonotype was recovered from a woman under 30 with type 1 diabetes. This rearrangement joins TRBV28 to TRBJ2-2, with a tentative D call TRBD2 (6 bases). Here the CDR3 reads CASSLSPGDTGELFF. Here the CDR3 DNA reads TGTGCCAGCAGTTTATCGCCGGGGGACACCGGGGAGCTGTTTTTT.